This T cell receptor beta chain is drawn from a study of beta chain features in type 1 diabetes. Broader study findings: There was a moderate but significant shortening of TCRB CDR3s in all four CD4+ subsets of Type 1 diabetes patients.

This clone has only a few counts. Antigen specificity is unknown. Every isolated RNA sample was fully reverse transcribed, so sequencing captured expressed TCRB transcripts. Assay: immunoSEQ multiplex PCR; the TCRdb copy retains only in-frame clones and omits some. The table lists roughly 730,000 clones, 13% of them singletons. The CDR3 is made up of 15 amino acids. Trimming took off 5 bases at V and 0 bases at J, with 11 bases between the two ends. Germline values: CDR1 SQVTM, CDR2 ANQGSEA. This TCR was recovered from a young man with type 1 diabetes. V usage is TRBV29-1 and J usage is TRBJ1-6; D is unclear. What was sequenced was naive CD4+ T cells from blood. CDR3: CSVSEGLSYNSPLHF. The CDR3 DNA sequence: TGCAGCGTTTCCGAAGGCCTCTCCTATAATTCACCCCTCCACTTT.